Given below is one T cell receptor (beta chain) in context. The antigen is not known. Drawn from each donor were approximately 9.5 milliliters of peripheral blood. The data originate from a study of blood T cells in healthy people across ages. As for the study in general: About one barcoded beta molecule per two T cells was captured by template switching.

Combining a sample-barcoded 5' primer with a J-beta primer mix, a second PCR ran for 7 to 11 cycles. One entry per CDR3 protein, called by TCRdb with MiXCR from the 5' RACE reads. The sample has about 1.1 million distinct CDR3 sequences, around two fifths seen once. Study-level results: Significant beta diversity loss was already apparent by age approximately 42, declining roughly linearly.

Germline values: CDR1 MNHEY, CDR2 SMNVEV (reference sequence). CDR3 size: 14 residues. The sample was blood. This sequence originates from a man younger than 30 in good health. The chain employs TRBV27 and TRBJ2-4; no reliable D call. The better agreement between TRBJ2-5 and the DNA end casts doubt on the J call. The CDR3 reads CASSLAVFEETQYF. The CDR3 nucleotides are TGTGCCAGCAGTTTAGCGGTGTTTGAAGAGACCCAGTACTTC.